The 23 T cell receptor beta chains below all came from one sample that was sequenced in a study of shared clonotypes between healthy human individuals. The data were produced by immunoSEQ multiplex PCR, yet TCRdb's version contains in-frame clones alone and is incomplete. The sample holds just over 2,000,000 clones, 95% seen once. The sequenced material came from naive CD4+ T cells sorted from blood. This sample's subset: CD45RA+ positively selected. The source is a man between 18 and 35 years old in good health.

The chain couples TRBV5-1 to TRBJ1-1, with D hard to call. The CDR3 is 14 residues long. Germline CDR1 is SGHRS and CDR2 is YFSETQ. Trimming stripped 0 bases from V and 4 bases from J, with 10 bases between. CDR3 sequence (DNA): TGCGCCAGCAGCTTGGCCTTCGATGGCACTGAAGCTTTCTTT. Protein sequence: CASSLAFDGTEAFF.

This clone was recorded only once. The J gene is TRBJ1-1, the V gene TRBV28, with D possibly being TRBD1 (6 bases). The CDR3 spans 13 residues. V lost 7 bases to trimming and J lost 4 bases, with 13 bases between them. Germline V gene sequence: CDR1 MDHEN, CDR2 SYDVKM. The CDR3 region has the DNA TGTGCCAGCAAAGGTGGGGGCGGCACTGAAGCTTTCTTT. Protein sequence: CASKGGGGTEAFF.

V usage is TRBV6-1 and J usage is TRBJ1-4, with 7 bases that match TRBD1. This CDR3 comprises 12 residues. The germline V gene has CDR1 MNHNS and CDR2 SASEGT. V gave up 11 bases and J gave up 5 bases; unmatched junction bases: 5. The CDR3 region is CAVKQGNEKLFF. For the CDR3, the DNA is TGTGCCGTCAAACAGGGGAATGAAAAACTGTTTTTT.

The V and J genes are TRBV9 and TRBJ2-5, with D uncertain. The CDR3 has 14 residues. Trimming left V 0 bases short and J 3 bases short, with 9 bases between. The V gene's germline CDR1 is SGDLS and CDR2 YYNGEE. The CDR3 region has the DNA TGTGCCAGCAGCGTAGGAGGATTCAAAGAGACCCAGTACTTC. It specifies CASSVGGFKETQYF.

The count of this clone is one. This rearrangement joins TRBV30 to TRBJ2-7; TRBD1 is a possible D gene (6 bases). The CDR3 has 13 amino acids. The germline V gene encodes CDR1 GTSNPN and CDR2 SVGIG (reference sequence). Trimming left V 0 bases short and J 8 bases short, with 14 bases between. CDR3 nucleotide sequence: TGTGCCTGGAGTGTACAGGCAGGGGAACAGCAGTACTTC. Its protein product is CAWSVQAGEQQYF. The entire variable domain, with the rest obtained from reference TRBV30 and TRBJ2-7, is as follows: SQTIHQWPATLVQPVGSPLSLECTVEGTSNPNLYWYRQAAGRGLQLLFYSVGIGQISSEVPQNLSASRPQDRQFILSSKKLLLSDSGFYLCAWSVQAGEQQYFGPGTRLTVT.

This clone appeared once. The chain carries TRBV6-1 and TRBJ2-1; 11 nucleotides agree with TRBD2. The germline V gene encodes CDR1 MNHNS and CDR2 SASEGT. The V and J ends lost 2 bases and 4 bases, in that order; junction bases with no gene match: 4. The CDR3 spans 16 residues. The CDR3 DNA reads TGTGCCAGCAGTGAACTAGCGGGGGGTGGTTACAATGAGCAGTTCTTC. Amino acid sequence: CASSELAGGGYNEQFF.

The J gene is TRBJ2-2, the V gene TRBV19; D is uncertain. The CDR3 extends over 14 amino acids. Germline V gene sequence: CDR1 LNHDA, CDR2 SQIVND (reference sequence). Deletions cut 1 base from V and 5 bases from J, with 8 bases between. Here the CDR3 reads CASSIVWGTGELFF. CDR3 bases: TGTGCCAGTAGTATAGTATGGGGAACCGGGGAGCTGTTTTTT. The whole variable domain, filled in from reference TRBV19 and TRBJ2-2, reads DGGITQSPKYLFRKEGQNVTLSCEQNLNHDAMYWYRQDPGQGLRLIYYSQIVNDFQKGDIAEGYSVSREKKESFPLTVTSAQKNPTAFYLCASSIVWGTGELFFGEGSRLTVL.

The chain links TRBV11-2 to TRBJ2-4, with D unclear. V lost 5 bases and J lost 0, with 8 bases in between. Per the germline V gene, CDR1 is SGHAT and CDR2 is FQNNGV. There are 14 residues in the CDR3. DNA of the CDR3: TGTGCCAGCAGCCCTTCCATAGCCAAAAACATTCAGTACTTC. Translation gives CASSPSIAKNIQYF.

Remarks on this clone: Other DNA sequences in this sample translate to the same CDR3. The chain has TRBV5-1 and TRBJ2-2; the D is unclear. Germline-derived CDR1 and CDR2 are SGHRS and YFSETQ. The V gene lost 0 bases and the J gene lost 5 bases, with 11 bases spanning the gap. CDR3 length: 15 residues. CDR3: CASSLAAGDTGELFF. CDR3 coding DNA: TGCGCCAGCAGCTTGGCCGCTGGGGATACCGGGGAGCTGTTTTTT.

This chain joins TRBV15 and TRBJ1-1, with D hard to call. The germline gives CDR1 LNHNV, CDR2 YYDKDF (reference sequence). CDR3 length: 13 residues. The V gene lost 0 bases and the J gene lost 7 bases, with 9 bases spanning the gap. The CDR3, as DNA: TGTGCCACCAGCAGAGATTTCCGGGGTGAAGCTTTCTTT. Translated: CATSRDFRGEAFF. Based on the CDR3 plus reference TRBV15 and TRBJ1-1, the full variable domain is DAMVIQNPRYQVTQFGKPVTLSCSQTLNHNVMYWYQQKSSQAPKLLFHYYDKDFNNEADTPDNFQSRRPNTSFCFLDIRSPGLGDTAMYLCATSRDFRGEAFFGQGTRLTVV.

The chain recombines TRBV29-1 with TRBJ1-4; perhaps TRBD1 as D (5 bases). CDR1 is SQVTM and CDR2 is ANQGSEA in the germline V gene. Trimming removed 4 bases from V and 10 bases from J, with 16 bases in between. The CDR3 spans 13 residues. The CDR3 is CSVGGARGGKLFF. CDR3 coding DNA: TGCAGCGTTGGCGGGGCGAGGGGCGGAAAACTGTTTTTT.

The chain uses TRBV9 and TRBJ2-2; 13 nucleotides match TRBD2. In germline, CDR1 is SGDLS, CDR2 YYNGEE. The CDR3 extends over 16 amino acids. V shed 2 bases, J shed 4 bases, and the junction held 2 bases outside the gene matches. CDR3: CASSVGLAGRTGELFF. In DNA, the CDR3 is TGTGCCAGCAGCGTGGGACTAGCGGGACGCACCGGGGAGCTGTTTTTT.

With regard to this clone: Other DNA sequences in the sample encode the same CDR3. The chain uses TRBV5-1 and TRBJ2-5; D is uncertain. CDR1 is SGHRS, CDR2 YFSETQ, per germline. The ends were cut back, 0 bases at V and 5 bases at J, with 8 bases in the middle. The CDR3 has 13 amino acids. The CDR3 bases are TGCGCCAGCAGCTTGGATGGCGTTGAGACCCAGTACTTC. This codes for CASSLDGVETQYF.

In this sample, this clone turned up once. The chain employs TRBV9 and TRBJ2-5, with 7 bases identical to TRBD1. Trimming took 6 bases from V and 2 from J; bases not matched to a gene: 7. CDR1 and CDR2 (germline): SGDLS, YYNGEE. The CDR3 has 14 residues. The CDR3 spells CASNHGTEQETQYF. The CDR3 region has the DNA TGTGCCAGCAACCACGGGACAGAGCAAGAGACCCAGTACTTC.

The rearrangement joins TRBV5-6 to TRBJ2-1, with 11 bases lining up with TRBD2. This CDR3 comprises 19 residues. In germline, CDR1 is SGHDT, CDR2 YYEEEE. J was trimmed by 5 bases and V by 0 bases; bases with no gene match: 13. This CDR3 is CASSLVGLAGGPRNNEQFF. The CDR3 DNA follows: TGTGCCAGCAGCTTGGTTGGGCTAGCGGGAGGTCCGCGTAACAATGAGCAGTTCTTC. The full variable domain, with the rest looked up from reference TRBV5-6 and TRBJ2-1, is DAGVTQSPTHLIKTRGQQVTLRCSPKSGHDTVSWYQQALGQGPQFIFQYYEEEERQRGNFPDRFSGHQFPNYSSELNVNALLLGDSALYLCASSLVGLAGGPRNNEQFFGPGTRLTVL.

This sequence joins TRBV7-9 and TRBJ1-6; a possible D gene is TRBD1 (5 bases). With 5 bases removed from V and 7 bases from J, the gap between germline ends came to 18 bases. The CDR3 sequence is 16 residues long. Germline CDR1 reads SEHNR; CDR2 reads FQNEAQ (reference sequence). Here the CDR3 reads CASSQDRDRTNSPLHF. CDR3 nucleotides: TGTGCCAGCAGCCAGGACCGGGACCGCACAAATTCACCCCTCCACTTT.

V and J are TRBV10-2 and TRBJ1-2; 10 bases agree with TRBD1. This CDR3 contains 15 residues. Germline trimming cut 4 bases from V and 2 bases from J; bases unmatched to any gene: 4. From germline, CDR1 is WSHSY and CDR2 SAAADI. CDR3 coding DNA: TGCGCCAGCAGTGCCGCGACAGGGGGCAACTATGGCTACACCTTC. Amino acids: CASSAATGGNYGYTF.

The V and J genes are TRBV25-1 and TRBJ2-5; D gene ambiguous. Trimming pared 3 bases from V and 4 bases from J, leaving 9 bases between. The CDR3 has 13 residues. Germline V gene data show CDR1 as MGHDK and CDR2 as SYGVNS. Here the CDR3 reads CASSDGFLETQYF. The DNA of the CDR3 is TGTGCCAGCAGTGACGGTTTCTTAGAGACCCAGTACTTC.

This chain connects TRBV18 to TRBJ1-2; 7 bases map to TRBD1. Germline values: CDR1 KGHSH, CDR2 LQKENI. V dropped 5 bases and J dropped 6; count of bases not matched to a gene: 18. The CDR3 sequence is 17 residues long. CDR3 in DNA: TGTGCCAGCTCAAAGCCGTATGAGGGCAGGGGGACGGATGGCTACACCTTC. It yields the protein CASSKPYEGRGTDGYTF.

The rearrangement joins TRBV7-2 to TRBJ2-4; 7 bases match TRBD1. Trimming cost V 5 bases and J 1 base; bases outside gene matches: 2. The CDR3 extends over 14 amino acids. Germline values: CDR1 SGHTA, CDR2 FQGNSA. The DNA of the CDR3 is TGTGCCAGCAGCAAGACAGGGGCCAAAAACATTCAGTACTTC. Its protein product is CASSKTGAKNIQYF.

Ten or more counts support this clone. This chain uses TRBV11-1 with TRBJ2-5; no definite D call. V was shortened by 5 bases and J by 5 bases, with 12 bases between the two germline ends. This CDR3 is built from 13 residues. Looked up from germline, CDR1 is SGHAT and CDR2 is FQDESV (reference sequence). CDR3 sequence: CASSPGPWETQYF. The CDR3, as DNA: TGTGCCAGCAGCCCCGGGCCCTGGGAGACCCAGTACTTC.

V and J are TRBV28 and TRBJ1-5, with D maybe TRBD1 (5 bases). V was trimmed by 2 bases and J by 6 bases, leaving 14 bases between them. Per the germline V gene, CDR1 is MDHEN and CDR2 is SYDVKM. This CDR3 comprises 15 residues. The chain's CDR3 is CASSLAAGGIQPQHF. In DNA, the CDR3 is TGTGCCAGCAGTTTAGCGGCCGGGGGAATTCAGCCCCAGCATTTT.

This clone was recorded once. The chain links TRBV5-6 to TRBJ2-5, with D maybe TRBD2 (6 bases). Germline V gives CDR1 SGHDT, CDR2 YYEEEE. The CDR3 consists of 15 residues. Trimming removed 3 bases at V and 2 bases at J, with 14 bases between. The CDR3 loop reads CASSSPGLLQETQYF. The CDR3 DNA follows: TGTGCCAGCAGCTCACCGGGACTGTTGCAAGAGACCCAGTACTTC.